The sample holds a few counts of the clone carrying this T cell receptor (beta chain). Original handling: From reference gene primer amplification, estimates of nucleated cell counts were derived. The protocol was immunoSEQ multiplex PCR, while the TCRdb copy is restricted to in-frame clones and leaves out a portion. That table furnishes V, J and clone size, whereas the DNA furnished D and trimming. This repertoire shows about 86,000 clones, approximately 79% found once; its top ten account for around 10%. These data originate in a study of blood T cell repertoires in COVID-19. Study at large: Sample material is recorded as cDNA or gDNA derived from T cells, B-cell-depleted T cells, or PBMCs.

V was trimmed by 8 bases and J by 7 bases, leaving 15 bases between them. The CDR3 is made up of 13 amino acids. The germline CDR1 and CDR2 sequences are MDHEN and SYDVKM. Sequencing was done on a sample of peripheral blood. The TCR originated in a man between 70 and 80 years old with acute or convalescent COVID-19. This sequence joins TRBV28 and TRBJ1-5, with TRBD1 as a possible D gene (5 bases). The chain's CDR3 is CASRTGGIQPQHF. CDR3 bases: TGTGCCAGCCGCACCGGGGGGATCCAGCCCCAGCATTTT.